This TCR beta chain was sequenced during a study of cytomegalovirus exposure and HLA in healthy donors. Study overall: Within the Caucasian-associated ancestry cluster were 65% to 85% of the roughly 380 genotyped donors. Findings of the study overall: The number of N-insertions in an Asian-associated ancestry cluster was reportedly below the approximately 690-donor mean in a later analysis.

The PCR used 60 Vbeta and 13 Jbeta primers. TCRdb's copy holds only in-frame clones and misses some; the assay was immunoSEQ multiplex PCR. The sample records 150,000 to 200,000 clones, 60% to 80% being singletons. A word on this clone: Its target is unknown.

The CDR3 sequence is 16 residues long. CDR1 LNHDA and CDR2 SQIVND come from the germline V gene (reference sequence). Trimming shortened V by 5 bases and J by 7 bases, and 20 bases separated the two germline ends. Sequenced input: PBMCs. The chain couples TRBV19 to TRBJ2-2; D possibly corresponds to TRBD1 (8 bases). The origin of this receptor is a woman in her forties or fifties in good health and CMV-seropositive. The CDR3 DNA follows: TGTGCCAGTAGTCGCCAGGGGGCCGGGGGGAGCGGGGAGCTGTTTTTT. Protein: CASSRQGAGGSGELFF. Supplemented by reference TRBV19 and TRBJ2-2, the full variable domain reads DGGITQSPKYLFRKEGQNVTLSCEQNLNHDAMYWYRQDPGQGLRLIYYSQIVNDFQKGDIAEGYSVSREKKESFPLTVTSAQKNPTAFYLCASSRQGAGGSGELFFGEGSRLTVL.